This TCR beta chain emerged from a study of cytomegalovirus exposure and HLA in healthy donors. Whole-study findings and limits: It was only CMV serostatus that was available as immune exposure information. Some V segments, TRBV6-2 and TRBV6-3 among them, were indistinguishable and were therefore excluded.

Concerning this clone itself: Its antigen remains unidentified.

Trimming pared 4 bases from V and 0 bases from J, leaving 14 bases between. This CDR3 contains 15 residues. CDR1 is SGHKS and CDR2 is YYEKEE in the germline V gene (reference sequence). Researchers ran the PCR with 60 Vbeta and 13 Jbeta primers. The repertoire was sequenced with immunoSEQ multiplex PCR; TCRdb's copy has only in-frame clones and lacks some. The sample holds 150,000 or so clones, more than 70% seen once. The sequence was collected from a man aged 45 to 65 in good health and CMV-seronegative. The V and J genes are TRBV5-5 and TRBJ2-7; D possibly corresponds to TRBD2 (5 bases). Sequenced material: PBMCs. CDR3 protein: CASSPGIGASYEQYF. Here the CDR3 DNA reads TGTGCCAGCAGCCCCGGGATTGGAGCCTCCTACGAGCAGTACTTC. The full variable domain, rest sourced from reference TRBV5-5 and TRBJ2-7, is DAGVTQSPTHLIKTRGQQVTLRCSPISGHKSVSWYQQVLGQGPQFIFQYYEKEERGRGNFPDRFSARQFPNYSSELNVNALLLGDSALYLCASSPGIGASYEQYFGPGTRLTVT.